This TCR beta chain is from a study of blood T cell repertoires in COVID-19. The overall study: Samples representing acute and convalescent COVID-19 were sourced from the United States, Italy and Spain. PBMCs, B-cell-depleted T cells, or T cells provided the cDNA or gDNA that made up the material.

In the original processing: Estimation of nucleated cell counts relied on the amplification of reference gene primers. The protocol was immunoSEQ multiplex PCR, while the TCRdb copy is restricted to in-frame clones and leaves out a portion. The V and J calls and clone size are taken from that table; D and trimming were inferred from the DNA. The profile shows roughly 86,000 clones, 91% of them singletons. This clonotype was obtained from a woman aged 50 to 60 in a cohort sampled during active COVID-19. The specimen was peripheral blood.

The CDR3 DNA reads as TGCGCCAGCAGCTTCCCCAGCGGGAGGGGGGGTGAGACCCAGTACTTC. Translating gives CASSFPSGRGGETQYF. The chain combines TRBV5-1 with TRBJ2-5; 10 bases are shared with TRBD2. Germline CDR1 and CDR2: SGHRS and YFSETQ. The CDR3 loop spans 16 amino acids. With V trimmed by 2 bases and J by 5 bases, 9 bases remained unmatched.